These 13 T cell receptor beta chains originate from one sample sequenced in a study of T cell changes during pregnancy in multiple sclerosis. Assay used: immunoSEQ multiplex PCR; TCRdb lists only in-frame clones, some missing. The sample comprises about 59,000 clones, around nine tenths of which are singletons, and approximately 5% rests with the top ten. Material for sequencing was peripheral blood from another person, used as feeder cells. These receptors came from a human donor whose cells served as feeder cells for cultures in a pregnancy study.

The chain links TRBV30 to TRBJ1-2; unclear D gene. CDR3 length: 13 amino acids. Germline-derived CDR1 and CDR2 are GTSNPN and SVGIG (reference sequence). Trimming shortened V by 3 bases and J by 4 bases, and 12 bases separated the two germline ends. The CDR3 reads CAWRSPQAYGYTF. As DNA, the CDR3 is TGTGCCTGGAGATCCCCTCAGGCCTATGGCTACACCTTC.

V and J are TRBV4-2 and TRBJ2-2; a possible D gene is TRBD2 (5 bases). The V gene lost 5 bases and the J gene lost 3 bases, with 10 bases spanning the gap. The CDR3 has 14 residues. Germline V gene sequence: CDR1 LGHNA, CDR2 YNFKEQ. The CDR3 loop reads CASSGEGDTGELFF. The CDR3 DNA reads as TGTGCCAGCAGCGGAGAGGGAGACACCGGGGAGCTGTTTTTT.

The V gene is TRBV9, the J gene TRBJ1-4; 7 bases agree with TRBD1. The CDR3 has 15 residues. V shed 3 bases and J 8 bases; nucleotides not matched to a gene: 10. From germline, CDR1 is SGDLS and CDR2 YYNGEE. The CDR3 sequence is CASSAGQAVGEKLFF. The CDR3 DNA sequence: TGTGCCAGCAGCGCCGGACAGGCCGTGGGGGAAAAACTGTTTTTT.

This chain connects TRBV19 to TRBJ2-7, with D possibly being TRBD1 (5 bases). Germline-derived CDR1 and CDR2 are LNHDA and SQIVND (reference sequence). This CDR3 has 13 residues. Trimming left V 5 bases short and J 2 bases short, with 10 bases between. CDR3 region: CASSLQGPYEQYF. The CDR3 DNA sequence: TGTGCCAGTAGTCTGCAGGGCCCCTACGAGCAGTACTTC.

This chain uses TRBV9 with TRBJ2-2; 7 bases match TRBD1. With 1 base clipped from V and 1 base from J, the junction kept 7 bases outside the gene matches. The CDR3 covers 17 residues. The V gene's germline CDR1 is SGDLS and CDR2 YYNGEE. The CDR3: CASSVTGQAVNTGELFF. DNA for the CDR3: TGTGCCAGCAGCGTAACAGGACAGGCGGTGAACACCGGGGAGCTGTTTTTT.

The chain employs TRBV18 and TRBJ1-1, with D possibly TRBD1 on 5 matching bases. V was pared by 0 bases and J by 3 bases, with 8 bases between. The CDR3 runs to 14 residues. The germline V gene encodes CDR1 KGHSH and CDR2 LQKENI. CDR3 region: CASSPPSGYTEAFF. The CDR3 DNA reads as TGTGCCAGCTCACCACCGTCAGGGTACACTGAAGCTTTCTTT.

The chain carries TRBV4-2 and TRBJ2-1; 11 bases are shared with TRBD2. CDR3 length: 19 residues. V lost 0 bases and J lost 7; bases outside the gene matches: 14. Looked up from germline, CDR1 is LGHNA and CDR2 is YNFKEQ. The CDR3 DNA sequence: TGTGCCAGCAGCCAAGAAGGGACTAGCGGATTGGGGGGACTTAATGAGCAGTTCTTC. Translating it yields CASSQEGTSGLGGLNEQFF.

The chain joins TRBV7-2 to TRBJ2-1; D unclear. V dropped 2 bases and J dropped 9 bases, with 11 bases sitting between them. CDR1 SGHTA and CDR2 FQGNSA come from the germline V gene. The CDR3 spans 13 residues. The CDR3 region has the DNA TGTGCCAGCAGCTTAAACCAGCCCACTGAGCAGTTCTTC. Amino acid sequence: CASSLNQPTEQFF.

The chain uses TRBV18 and TRBJ2-1; TRBD2 aligns across 7 bases. CDR1 KGHSH and CDR2 LQKENI come from the germline V gene. V shed 3 bases, J shed 9 bases, and the junction held 8 bases outside the gene matches. This CDR3 has 14 amino acids. The CDR3 loop reads CASSPASGFGEQFF. CDR3 nucleotides: TGTGCCAGCTCACCCGCTAGCGGCTTTGGTGAGCAGTTCTTC.

This CDR3 reads CARGTGTSGRIAQETQYF. The CDR3 DNA is TGTGCGAGGGGGACCGGGACTAGCGGGAGGATCGCCCAAGAGACCCAGTACTTC. The chain links TRBV5-8 to TRBJ2-5; 15 bases line up with TRBD2. Germline V gives CDR1 SGHTS, CDR2 YDEGEE. This CDR3 contains 18 residues.

J is TRBJ2-7 and V is TRBV6-5; D tentatively reads TRBD1 or TRBD2 (6 bases each). V shed 2 bases and J shed 5 bases, with 16 bases lying between them. There are 15 residues in the CDR3. The germline gives CDR1 MNHEY, CDR2 SVGAGI. The CDR3, as DNA: TGTGCCAGCAGTTACCCCACGGGGGCGGGCAACGAGCAGTACTTC. This encodes CASSYPTGAGNEQYF.

This chain joins TRBV14 and TRBJ2-5; TRBD1 matches 9 bases. V lost 4 bases, J lost 3 bases, and 3 bases stayed unmatched. CDR1 and CDR2 from the germline V gene are SGHDN and FVKESK. The CDR3 is made up of 14 amino acids. CDR3 sequence (DNA): TGTGCCAGCAGCCCCCGGGACAGGGAAGAGACCCAGTACTTC. Protein product: CASSPRDREETQYF.

The V gene is TRBV10-3, the J gene TRBJ2-1; D assignment may be TRBD1 or TRBD2 (5 bases each). V was cut by 7 bases and J by 4 bases, with 11 bases left in between. The CDR3 spans 13 residues. Germline V gene sequence: CDR1 ENHRY, CDR2 SYGVKD. DNA of the CDR3: TGTGCCATCACAGGGACGGGGTACAATGAGCAGTTCTTC. Residues: CAITGTGYNEQFF.